One TCR beta chain is described in this entry. Its antigen remains undetermined. Within one base of it there is no much larger clone, and no base qualities were kept. This sample is drawn from a study of T cell repertoires in cytomegalovirus infection (dated by TCRdb to between 2018 and 2020). About the investigation overall: Recently identified HLA-C-restricted CMV epitopes, whose presentation resists viral immunomodulation, were targeted by peptide stimulations together with well-studied HLA-B-restricted epitopes. Donor HLA type was relevant to the analysis, because carriage of CMV infection together with the matching HLA type was indicated by public TCR beta signatures.

The intended sense of this specimen's treatment or condition label: in vitro stimulation with specific CMV peptide epitopes to enrich CMV-specific T cells. At the junction V is shortened by 4 bases and J by 2 bases, with 14 bases in between. The CDR3 starts with the cysteine, ends with the phenylalanine, and has 15 residues. This entry keeps only the CDR3 DNA: 45 bases, framed from base 1. CDR1 and CDR2, looked up from the germline V gene, are MNHEY and SVGAGI. This sample was sequenced with an Illumina HiSeq 1500. TCRdb itself trimmed the public reads at Q25 with fastp, ran MiXCR and retained productive beta chains. Rows merge per CDR3 protein into single entries with the most common DNA and genes. The sample table records about 900,000 distinct CDR3 sequences; roughly 31% of these occur just once. The ten largest account for 10% to 15% of the sample. Overall study results and their limits: In both this cohort and an independent roughly 350-donor cohort, the cumulative frequency of public TCR beta family members distinguished carriers of CMV infection plus the relevant HLA type. In the ex vivo response, HLA-C-restricted CMV-specific TCR beta clonotypes were dominant, and in two of eight donors the single most frequent clonotype came from this HLA-C-restricted group.

The specimen was cultured CD8+ T cells from PBMCs, collected from culture after CMV antigen stimulation. The source is a human donor in good health (CMV status not recorded). Some clones in this sample may be carry-over from other donors' samples. The chain joins TRBV6-5 to TRBJ1-1; 5 matching bases give a weak D call of TRBD1. The CDR3 region reads CASSSLPRANTEAFF. Here is the DNA: TGTGCCAGCAGTTCCCTCCCCAGGGCCAACACTGAAGCTTTCTTT.